This T cell receptor (beta chain) was recovered during a study of T cell responses to AZD1222 COVID-19 vaccine. Study conclusions and caveats: Spike-specific TCR repertoires showed rising breadth and depth after two AZD1222 doses. Most donors were white British and more were female, and clonal diversity was possibly underestimated. CD4 TCRs associated with vaccination spanned spike, dominating at 160-218 and 743-854. Baseline serology detected seropositivity in only 5 or 6 AZD1222 recipients.

Profiling relied on immunoSEQ multiplex PCR, and the TCRdb table lists in-frame clones only, not all of them. This table has 120,000 or so clones, 88% appearing once. Concerning this clone itself: What it binds is unknown.

CDR3 length: 13 residues. Germline loops: CDR1 SQVTM, CDR2 ANQGSEA. V lost 3 bases and J lost 3, with 9 bases in between. The chain joins TRBV29-1 to TRBJ1-5; no definite D call. The sequencing used peripheral blood, collected on day 0 of AZD1222 vaccination. This receptor was taken from an adult in good health. The CDR3 sequence: CSVEIQSNQPQHF. CDR3 DNA sequence: TGCAGCGTTGAGATTCAGTCCAATCAGCCCCAGCATTTT.